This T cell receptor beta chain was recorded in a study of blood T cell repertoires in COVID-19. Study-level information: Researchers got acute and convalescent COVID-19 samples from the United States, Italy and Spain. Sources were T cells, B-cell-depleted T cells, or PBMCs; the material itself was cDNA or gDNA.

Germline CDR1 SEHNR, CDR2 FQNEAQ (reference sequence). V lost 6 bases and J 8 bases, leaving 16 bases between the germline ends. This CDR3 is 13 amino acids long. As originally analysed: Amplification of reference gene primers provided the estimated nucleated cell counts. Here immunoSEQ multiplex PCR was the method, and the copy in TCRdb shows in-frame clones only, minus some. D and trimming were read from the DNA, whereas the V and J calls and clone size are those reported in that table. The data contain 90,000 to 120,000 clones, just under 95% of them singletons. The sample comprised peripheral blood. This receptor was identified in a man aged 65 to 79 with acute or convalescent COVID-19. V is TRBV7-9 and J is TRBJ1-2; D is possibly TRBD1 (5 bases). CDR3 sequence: CASSVRGWGGYTF. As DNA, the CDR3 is TGTGCCAGCAGTGTAAGGGGATGGGGAGGCTACACCTTC.